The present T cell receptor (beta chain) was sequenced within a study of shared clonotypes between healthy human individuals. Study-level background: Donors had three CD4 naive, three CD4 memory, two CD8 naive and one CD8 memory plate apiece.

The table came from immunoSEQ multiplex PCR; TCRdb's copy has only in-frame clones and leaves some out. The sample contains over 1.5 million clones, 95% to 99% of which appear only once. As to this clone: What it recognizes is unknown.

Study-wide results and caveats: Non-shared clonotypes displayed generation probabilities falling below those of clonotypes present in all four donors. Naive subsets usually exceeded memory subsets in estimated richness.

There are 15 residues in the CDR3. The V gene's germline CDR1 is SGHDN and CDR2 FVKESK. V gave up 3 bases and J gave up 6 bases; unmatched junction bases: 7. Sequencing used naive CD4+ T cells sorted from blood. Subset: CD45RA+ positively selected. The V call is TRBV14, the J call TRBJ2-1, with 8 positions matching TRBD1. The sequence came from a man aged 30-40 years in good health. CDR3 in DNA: TGTGCCAGCAGCCACAGGGGGCTGGGAATCAATGAGCAGTTCTTC. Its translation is CASSHRGLGINEQFF.